The 9 T cell receptor beta chains presented below share a single source sample, sequenced in a study of CD8+ T cells in alopecia areata. Sequencing relied on a cDNA template that was reverse transcribed from extracted RNA. Profiling relied on immunoSEQ multiplex PCR, and the TCRdb table lists in-frame clones only, not all of them. The sample lists 95,000 to 150,000 clones; 50% to 55% were seen once. Treatment reported: oral pan-JAK inhibitor, 5-10 mg twice daily. The sample here was CD4+ T cells sorted from blood, taken at week 4, from a patient treated with tofacitinib. The receptors were gathered from a human donor with alopecia areata.

This clone has only a few counts. The CDR3 nucleotides read TGCGCCAGCAGTCAAGGACTAGCGGGAGATCGGCAGTACTTC. Its translation is CASSQGLAGDRQYF. The chain couples TRBV10-1 to TRBJ2-7; 13 bases match TRBD2. CDR1 WNHNN and CDR2 SYGVQD come from the germline V gene (reference sequence). The CDR3 runs to 14 residues. J gave up 9 bases and V 5 bases, and 7 bases lay outside the gene matches.

The V gene is TRBV9, the J gene TRBJ2-7; D possibly corresponds to TRBD2 (5 bases). This CDR3 region has 14 residues. Trimming took off 0 bases at V and 7 bases at J, with 14 bases between the two ends. Germline CDR1 reads SGDLS; CDR2 reads YYNGEE. The CDR3 nucleotides are TGTGCCAGCAGCGTAGACCCTGTTAAGCGGGAGCAGTACTTC. Translation gives CASSVDPVKREQYF.

This clone was detected only a few times. In DNA form, the CDR3 reads TGTGCCAGCAGTTCGACAGGGGGGTTTTCACCCCTCCACTTT. Protein sequence: CASSSTGGFSPLHF. V and J are TRBV28 and TRBJ1-6; 9 bases are a match to TRBD1. Per the germline V gene, CDR1 is MDHEN and CDR2 is SYDVKM. The CDR3 has 14 amino acids. V gave up 4 bases and J gave up 9 bases; unmatched junction bases: 4.

The chain uses TRBV5-4 and TRBJ2-5; D not certain. This CDR3 is built from 14 residues. Germline lookup yields CDR1 SGHNT and CDR2 YYREEE (reference sequence). Trimming cost V 1 base and J 3 bases, with 10 bases left between them. The CDR3 DNA follows: TGTGCCAGCAGCTTGCGGCGGACCGAAGAGACCCAGTACTTC. It is translated as CASSLRRTEETQYF.

V and J are TRBV13 and TRBJ1-1, with D tentatively TRBD1 (6 bases). V was trimmed by 5 bases and J by 8 bases, leaving 15 bases between them. The CDR3 runs to 13 residues. CDR1 is PRHDT and CDR2 is FYEKMQ in the germline V gene (reference sequence). The CDR3 region has the DNA TGTGCCAGCAGCAACAGGGTAATTCCCGAAGCTTTCTTT. It translates to CASSNRVIPEAFF.

The V call is TRBV30, the J call TRBJ2-7; no reliable D call. The germline V gene encodes CDR1 GTSNPN and CDR2 SVGIG (reference sequence). The CDR3 extends over 12 amino acids. The V end was cut by 2 bases, the J end by 0 bases, with 5 bases between. CDR3 amino acids: CAWSWTSYEQYF. For the CDR3, the DNA is TGTGCCTGGAGTTGGACCTCCTACGAGCAGTACTTC.

This sequence joins TRBV5-1 and TRBJ2-1; a possible D gene is TRBD1 (6 bases). The CDR3 has 14 amino acids. The germline CDR1 and CDR2 sequences are SGHRS and YFSETQ. Trimming took 1 base from V and 5 from J, leaving 10 bases between them. Written as DNA, the CDR3 is TGCGCCAGCAGCTTGTCGTCAGGGGACAATGAGCAGTTCTTC. Amino acid sequence: CASSLSSGDNEQFF. The full variable domain, in which reference TRBV5-1 and TRBJ2-1 provide the parts outside the CDR3, is KAGVTQTPRYLIKTRGQQVTLSCSPISGHRSVSWYQQTPGQGLQFLFEYFSETQRNKGNFPGRFSGRQFSNSRSEMNVSTLELGDSALYLCASSLSSGDNEQFFGPGTRLTVL.

The chain uses TRBV14 and TRBJ1-2; 9 positions match TRBD1. The CDR3 spans 14 residues. Germline lookup yields CDR1 SGHDN and CDR2 FVKESK. V shed 4 bases, J shed 7 bases, and the junction held 7 bases outside the gene matches. CDR3 sequence reads: CASSPTQGAGGYTF. Written as DNA, the CDR3 is TGTGCCAGCAGCCCCACACAGGGGGCTGGTGGCTACACCTTC.

This clone was counted a few times. The chain recombines TRBV7-9 with TRBJ1-2, with D possibly being TRBD1 (6 bases). Trimming cost V 5 bases and J 1 base, with 17 bases left between them. The germline gives CDR1 SEHNR, CDR2 FQNEAQ (reference sequence). This CDR3 has 16 amino acids. CDR3 bases: TGTGCCAGCAGCGGGACAAGACAACCCAATAACTATGGCTACACCTTC. Residues: CASSGTRQPNNYGYTF.